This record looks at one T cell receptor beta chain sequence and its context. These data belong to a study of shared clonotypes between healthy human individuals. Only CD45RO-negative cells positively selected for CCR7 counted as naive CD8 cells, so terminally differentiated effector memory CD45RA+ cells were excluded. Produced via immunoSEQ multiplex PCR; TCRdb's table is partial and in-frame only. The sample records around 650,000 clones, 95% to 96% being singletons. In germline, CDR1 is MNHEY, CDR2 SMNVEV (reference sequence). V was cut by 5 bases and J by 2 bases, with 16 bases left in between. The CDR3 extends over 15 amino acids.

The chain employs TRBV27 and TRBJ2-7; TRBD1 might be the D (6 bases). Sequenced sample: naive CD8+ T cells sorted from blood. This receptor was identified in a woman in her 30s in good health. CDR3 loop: CASSPQTGNPYEQYF. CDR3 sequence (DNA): TGTGCCAGCAGTCCCCAAACAGGGAACCCCTACGAGCAGTACTTC.